The rows below give T cell receptor beta chains drawn from one sample of a study of blood T cell repertoires in COVID-19. Clones were sequenced by immunoSEQ multiplex PCR, and TCRdb holds only the in-frame ones, with some missing. The sample has 150,000 to 200,000 clones, less than 90% seen once. The material sequenced was PBMCs or T cells enriched from blood (not recorded which). The receptors stem from a woman between 45 and 60 years old who had recovered from COVID-19. CDR3s include the opening cysteine and the closing phenylalanine or tryptophan. D genes are given only for firm matches. Rows give clone size only sometimes, using once, few, many, or a class for an expanded clone.

clone_size: -; v_call: TRBV3-1/TRBV3-2; d_call: -; j_call: TRBJ2-1; cdr3_aa: CASSQDRGSLGYEQFF; cdr3_nt: TGTGCCAGCAGCCAAGACAGGGGATCTCTAGGTTATGAGCAGTTCTTC
clone_size: -; v_call: TRBV5-8; d_call: -; j_call: TRBJ1-5; cdr3_aa: CASSLASQPQHF; cdr3_nt: TGTGCCAGCAGCTTGGCCTCTCAGCCCCAGCATTTT
clone_size: -; v_call: TRBV7-3; d_call: -; j_call: TRBJ1-1; cdr3_aa: CASSLSSRNTEAFF; cdr3_nt: TGTGCCAGCAGCTTAAGTTCTAGGAACACTGAAGCTTTCTTT
clone_size: -; v_call: TRBV6-1; d_call: TRBD1; j_call: TRBJ1-2; cdr3_aa: CASSEQGALGYTF; cdr3_nt: TGTGCCAGCAGTGAACAGGGGGCGCTTGGCTACACCTTC
clone_size: -; v_call: TRBV6-5; d_call: TRBD2; j_call: TRBJ2-5; cdr3_aa: CASETSGGFQETQYF; cdr3_nt: TGTGCCAGCGAAACTAGCGGGGGCTTCCAAGAGACCCAGTACTTC
clone_size: once; v_call: TRBV7-2; d_call: -; j_call: TRBJ2-7; cdr3_aa: CASSLYARGSTPEQYF; cdr3_nt: TGTGCCAGCAGCCTCTATGCTAGGGGGTCGACTCCCGAGCAGTACTTC
clone_size: -; v_call: TRBV5-4; d_call: TRBD2; j_call: TRBJ2-1; cdr3_aa: CASSSTSGRIYEQFF; cdr3_nt: TGTGCCAGCAGCTCCACTAGCGGGAGGATCTATGAGCAGTTCTTC
clone_size: -; v_call: TRBV12-3/TRBV12-4; d_call: -; j_call: TRBJ1-1; cdr3_aa: CASSLDSTTEAFF; cdr3_nt: TGTGCCAGCAGTTTAGACAGCACCACTGAAGCTTTCTTT
clone_size: -; v_call: TRBV7-2; d_call: TRBD2; j_call: TRBJ2-1; cdr3_aa: CASKGGGTRNEQFF; cdr3_nt: TGTGCCAGCAAGGGCGGGGGAACCCGCAATGAGCAGTTCTTC
clone_size: -; v_call: TRBV5-1; d_call: -; j_call: TRBJ1-2; cdr3_aa: CASSETGIYGYTF; cdr3_nt: TGCGCCAGCAGCGAGACCGGGATCTATGGCTACACCTTC
clone_size: -; v_call: TRBV9; d_call: -; j_call: TRBJ2-6; cdr3_aa: CASSGPGHHGSGANVLTF; cdr3_nt: TGTGCCAGCAGCGGACCGGGACACCATGGCTCTGGGGCCAACGTCCTGACTTTC
clone_size: -; v_call: TRBV25-1; d_call: -; j_call: TRBJ1-2; cdr3_aa: CASSDLYRDGYTF; cdr3_nt: TGTGCCAGCAGTGACCTTTACAGGGACGGCTACACCTTC
clone_size: -; v_call: TRBV29-1; d_call: -; j_call: TRBJ1-1; cdr3_aa: CSTNTAPNTEAFF; cdr3_nt: TGCAGCACCAATACAGCACCTAACACTGAAGCTTTCTTT
clone_size: -; v_call: TRBV23-1; d_call: -; j_call: TRBJ1-2; cdr3_aa: CASSQPGLDCTF; cdr3_nt: TGCGCCAGCAGTCAACCAGGGTTAGACTGCACCTTC
clone_size: -; v_call: TRBV19; d_call: -; j_call: TRBJ2-7; cdr3_aa: CASSSVSGIALGEQYF; cdr3_nt: TGTGCCAGTAGTAGCGTCTCGGGGATAGCCTTGGGCGAGCAGTACTTC
clone_size: -; v_call: TRBV10-2; d_call: -; j_call: TRBJ1-5; cdr3_aa: CASRESMGVGGQPQHF; cdr3_nt: TGCGCCAGCAGGGAATCTATGGGAGTGGGTGGACAGCCCCAGCATTTT
clone_size: -; v_call: TRBV27; d_call: -; j_call: TRBJ1-4; cdr3_aa: CASSSGGLANEKLFF; cdr3_nt: TGTGCCAGCAGTTCTGGGGGGTTGGCTAATGAAAAACTGTTTTTT
clone_size: -; v_call: TRBV5-4; d_call: -; j_call: TRBJ2-3; cdr3_aa: CASSSWTRTDTQYF; cdr3_nt: TGTGCCAGCAGCTCTTGGACTCGCACAGATACGCAGTATTTT
clone_size: few; v_call: TRBV2; d_call: TRBD1; j_call: TRBJ1-2; cdr3_aa: CARKTGAVMHTF; cdr3_nt: TGTGCCAGGAAGACAGGGGCCGTAATGCACACCTTC
clone_size: -; v_call: TRBV6-4; d_call: -; j_call: TRBJ2-2; cdr3_aa: CASMRDRNTGELFF; cdr3_nt: TGTGCCAGCATGCGGGACAGGAACACCGGGGAGCTGTTTTTT
clone_size: -; v_call: TRBV24-1; d_call: TRBD2; j_call: TRBJ2-1; cdr3_aa: CATSDPAAGGRALDEQFF; cdr3_nt: TGTGCCACCAGTGATCCCGCGGCTGGTGGGAGGGCCCTCGATGAGCAGTTCTTC
clone_size: few; v_call: TRBV25-1; d_call: TRBD1; j_call: TRBJ2-2; cdr3_aa: CASSTRDSTGELFF; cdr3_nt: TGTGCCAGCAGTACCCGGGACAGTACCGGGGAGCTGTTTTTT
clone_size: -; v_call: TRBV5-6; d_call: -; j_call: TRBJ2-3; cdr3_aa: CASSLSRTDTQYF; cdr3_nt: TGTGCCAGCAGCTTGAGCCGCACAGATACGCAGTATTTT
clone_size: -; v_call: TRBV14; d_call: -; j_call: TRBJ2-7; cdr3_aa: CASSHPIQGYEQYF; cdr3_nt: TGTGCCAGCAGCCACCCCATACAGGGCTACGAGCAGTACTTC
clone_size: -; v_call: TRBV2; d_call: TRBD1; j_call: TRBJ1-5; cdr3_aa: CASSAFRTGANQPQHF; cdr3_nt: TGTGCCAGCAGTGCCTTTCGGACAGGCGCTAATCAGCCCCAGCATTTT
clone_size: once; v_call: TRBV19; d_call: -; j_call: TRBJ2-5; cdr3_aa: CASSIRGGFLRGKETQYF; cdr3_nt: TGTGCCAGTAGTATAAGGGGCGGCTTCCTACGGGGGAAAGAGACCCAGTACTTC
clone_size: -; v_call: TRBV1; d_call: -; j_call: TRBJ2-3; cdr3_aa: CTSGISYASGWADTQYF; cdr3_nt: TGCACCAGCGGAATATCATACGCTAGCGGGTGGGCAGATACGCAGTATTTT
clone_size: -; v_call: TRBV2; d_call: -; j_call: TRBJ1-5; cdr3_aa: CASSEFLTNQPQHF; cdr3_nt: TGTGCCAGCAGTGAGTTTCTTACAAATCAGCCCCAGCATTTT
clone_size: -; v_call: TRBV4-1; d_call: -; j_call: TRBJ1-3; cdr3_aa: CASSPFPRETTGNTIYF; cdr3_nt: TGCGCCAGCAGCCCTTTCCCGAGGGAGACGACGGGAAACACCATATATTTT
clone_size: once; v_call: TRBV7-3; d_call: TRBD1; j_call: TRBJ1-5; cdr3_aa: CASSPQGSNQPQHF; cdr3_nt: TGTGCCAGCAGCCCACAGGGGTCAAATCAGCCCCAGCATTTT
clone_size: -; v_call: TRBV7-4; d_call: TRBD2; j_call: TRBJ2-4; cdr3_aa: CASSSRPGLAGGVAKNIQYF; cdr3_nt: TGTGCCAGCAGCTCCAGACCCGGACTAGCGGGGGGGGTAGCCAAAAACATTCAGTACTTC
clone_size: -; v_call: TRBV28; d_call: TRBD1; j_call: TRBJ1-2; cdr3_aa: CASSLPVGQGYGYTF; cdr3_nt: TGTGCCAGCAGTTTGCCCGTAGGACAGGGCTATGGCTACACCTTC
clone_size: -; v_call: TRBV11-2; d_call: -; j_call: TRBJ2-6; cdr3_aa: CASSLEVASGANVLTF; cdr3_nt: TGTGCCAGCAGCTTAGAGGTAGCTTCTGGGGCCAACGTCCTGACTTTC
clone_size: -; v_call: TRBV5-4; d_call: TRBD1; j_call: TRBJ2-1; cdr3_aa: CASSGWRGQGNNEQFF; cdr3_nt: TGTGCCAGCAGCGGGTGGCGGGGACAGGGCAACAATGAGCAGTTCTTC
clone_size: -; v_call: TRBV28; d_call: -; j_call: TRBJ1-4; cdr3_aa: CASRTGWPNEKLFF; cdr3_nt: TGTGCCAGCAGAACAGGGTGGCCTAATGAAAAACTGTTTTTT
clone_size: few; v_call: TRBV11-3; d_call: TRBD1; j_call: TRBJ1-1; cdr3_aa: CASSLEATGENTEAFF; cdr3_nt: TGTGCCAGCAGCTTAGAAGCGACAGGGGAGAACACTGAAGCTTTCTTT
clone_size: -; v_call: TRBV3-1/TRBV3-2; d_call: -; j_call: TRBJ2-5; cdr3_aa: CASSQDSGGFGPSRGAQETQYF; cdr3_nt: TGTGCCAGCAGCCAAGATTCTGGGGGATTCGGTCCTTCCAGGGGGGCCCAAGAGACCCAGTACTTC
clone_size: -; v_call: TRBV28; d_call: TRBD2; j_call: TRBJ2-1; cdr3_aa: CASSLVAAGAGNEQFF; cdr3_nt: TGTGCCAGCAGTTTGGTTGCAGCGGGAGCGGGCAATGAGCAGTTCTTC
clone_size: -; v_call: TRBV11-1; d_call: -; j_call: TRBJ2-3; cdr3_aa: CASSFGSTQYF; cdr3_nt: TGTGCCAGCAGCTTCGGGAGCACGCAGTATTTT
clone_size: -; v_call: TRBV5-1; d_call: -; j_call: TRBJ1-3; cdr3_aa: CASSLGSSGNTIYF; cdr3_nt: TGCGCCAGCAGCTTGGGTAGCTCTGGAAACACCATATATTTT
clone_size: once; v_call: TRBV12-3/TRBV12-4; d_call: -; j_call: TRBJ1-3; cdr3_aa: CASRGLTRNTIYF; cdr3_nt: TGTGCCAGCAGGGGACTAACGAGAAACACCATATATTTT
clone_size: -; v_call: TRBV24-1; d_call: -; j_call: TRBJ1-3; cdr3_aa: CATSEPFTGTGNTIYF; cdr3_nt: TGTGCCACCAGTGAACCCTTCACAGGGACCGGAAACACCATATATTTT
clone_size: -; v_call: TRBV9; d_call: -; j_call: TRBJ2-1; cdr3_aa: CASSVPRGSPYNEQFF; cdr3_nt: TGTGCCAGCAGCGTCCCTCGGGGGAGCCCCTACAATGAGCAGTTCTTC
clone_size: -; v_call: TRBV29-1; d_call: TRBD2; j_call: TRBJ2-1; cdr3_aa: CSVAPSGRQNNEQFF; cdr3_nt: TGCAGCGTTGCCCCTTCCGGGAGGCAAAACAATGAGCAGTTCTTC
clone_size: -; v_call: TRBV6-2/TRBV6-3; d_call: -; j_call: TRBJ2-2; cdr3_aa: CASSFASTGELFF; cdr3_nt: TGTGCCAGCAGTTTTGCCAGCACCGGGGAGCTGTTTTTT
clone_size: few; v_call: TRBV9; d_call: -; j_call: TRBJ1-2; cdr3_aa: CASSGTPGDGYTF; cdr3_nt: TGTGCCAGCAGCGGGACTCCCGGGGATGGCTACACCTTC
clone_size: -; v_call: TRBV4-3; d_call: -; j_call: TRBJ1-6; cdr3_aa: CASSPAAGNSPLHF; cdr3_nt: TGCGCCAGCAGCCCCGCAGCGGGGAATTCACCCCTCCACTTT
clone_size: -; v_call: TRBV7-2; d_call: -; j_call: TRBJ1-6; cdr3_aa: CASSSVPETPLHF; cdr3_nt: TGTGCCAGCAGCTCCGTCCCTGAGACACCCCTCCACTTT
clone_size: -; v_call: TRBV7-7; d_call: -; j_call: TRBJ2-2; cdr3_aa: CASSSTGPGNTGELFF; cdr3_nt: TGTGCTAGCAGCTCTACAGGTCCGGGGAACACCGGGGAGCTGTTTTTT